Many counts were recorded for the clone carrying this T cell receptor (beta chain). What it binds is unknown. This sample was included in a study of blood T cells in healthy people across ages. Overall study findings and caveats: The long-lived group displayed more naive CD4+ cells, plus higher diversity, than the aged donors did.

V shed 4 bases, J shed 4 bases, and the junction held 7 bases outside the gene matches. This CDR3 has 14 amino acids. Looked up from germline, CDR1 is SGHTA and CDR2 is FQGNSA. A second PCR of roughly 7 to 11 cycles used a sample-barcoded 5' primer and a J-beta primer mix. One entry per CDR3 protein results from TCRdb running MiXCR on the 5' RACE reads. The table records roughly 650,000 distinct CDR3 sequences, 32% of them present only once. The sample consisted of blood. This TCR was recovered from an elderly woman in good health. This chain joins TRBV7-2 and TRBJ2-7; 7 bases match TRBD1. The CDR3 reads CASSWLRGKYEQYF. The DNA of the CDR3 is TGTGCCAGCAGCTGGCTCAGGGGGAAATACGAGCAGTACTTC.